This T cell receptor beta chain was recovered during a study of T cells after yellow fever vaccination. TCRdb recomputed calls from the 5' RACE reads with MiXCR, one row per CDR3 protein. The sample shows 620,000 or so distinct CDR3 sequences, over 9% of them seen only once. The germline gives CDR1 MDHEN, CDR2 SYDVKM. This CDR3 spans 14 amino acids. Trimming stripped 3 bases from V and 0 bases from J, with 6 bases between. The specimen was PBMCs, collected on the day of the yellow fever booster vaccination. J is TRBJ2-1 and V is TRBV28, with D hard to call. The receptor's source is a man aged 25 to 40 who received the YFV17D yellow fever vaccine. The CDR3 here is CASSFTDSYNEQFF. CDR3 nucleotide sequence: TGTGCCAGCAGTTTCACAGACTCCTACAATGAGCAGTTCTTC.